This T cell receptor beta chain was found in a study of control samples from healthy donors and cancer patients. Germline lookup yields CDR1 SGHNT and CDR2 YYREEE (reference sequence). This CDR3 is built from 12 residues. V gave up 0 bases and J gave up 9 bases, with 4 bases separating them. The repertoire was sequenced with immunoSEQ multiplex PCR; TCRdb's copy has only in-frame clones and lacks some. The sample lists approximately 150,000 clones, about 86% seen once, with about 1.7% in the top ten. The chain couples TRBV5-4 to TRBJ1-6, with D hard to call. The receptor was derived from a man aged 18 to 30 in good health. The sample consisted of blood. This CDR3 is CASSLDGSPLHF. CDR3 bases: TGTGCCAGCAGCTTGGATGGTTCACCCCTCCACTTT. Full variable domain (outside the CDR3, taken from reference TRBV5-4 and TRBJ1-6): ETGVTQSPTHLIKTRGQQVTLRCSSQSGHNTVSWYQQALGQGPQFIFQYYREEENGRGNFPPRFSGLQFPNYSSELNVNALELDDSALYLCASSLDGSPLHFGNGTRLTVT.